This T cell receptor (beta chain) was observed in a study of shared clonotypes between healthy human individuals. Whole-study findings and limits: Incompleteness in sorted-subset sequencing, despite large depth, was shown by rarefaction.

Deletions cut 7 bases from V and 5 bases from J, with 17 bases between. Germline CDR1 and CDR2: WNHNN and SYGVQD (reference sequence). The CDR3 runs 15 residues. Libraries were prepared by immunoSEQ multiplex PCR; TCRdb keeps only in-frame clonotypes and omits some of them. The repertoire holds a few million clones, with just over 90% as singletons. A word on this clone: Its antigen is undetermined.

The source is a man aged 18 to 29 in good health. The sequenced sample consisted of naive CD4+ T cells sorted from blood. Sample subset: CD45RA+ positively selected. The rearrangement links TRBV10-1 to TRBJ2-2, with D tentatively TRBD1 (6 bases). The CDR3 region is CASTTGWKPTGELFF. Written as DNA, the CDR3 is TGCGCCAGCACCACAGGGTGGAAACCGACCGGGGAGCTGTTTTTT.